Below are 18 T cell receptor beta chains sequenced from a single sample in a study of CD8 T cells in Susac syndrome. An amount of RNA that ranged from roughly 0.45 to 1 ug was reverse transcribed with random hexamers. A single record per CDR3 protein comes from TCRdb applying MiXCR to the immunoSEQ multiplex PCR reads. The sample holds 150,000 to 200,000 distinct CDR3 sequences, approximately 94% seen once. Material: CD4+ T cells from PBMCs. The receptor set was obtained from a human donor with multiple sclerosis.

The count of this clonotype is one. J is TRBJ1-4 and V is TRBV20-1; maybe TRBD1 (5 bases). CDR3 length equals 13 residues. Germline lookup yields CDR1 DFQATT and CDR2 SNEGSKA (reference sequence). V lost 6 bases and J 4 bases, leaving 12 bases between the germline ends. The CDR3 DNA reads TGCAGTGCCCGCAAGGACAATAATGAAAAACTGTTTTTT. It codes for CSARKDNNEKLFF.

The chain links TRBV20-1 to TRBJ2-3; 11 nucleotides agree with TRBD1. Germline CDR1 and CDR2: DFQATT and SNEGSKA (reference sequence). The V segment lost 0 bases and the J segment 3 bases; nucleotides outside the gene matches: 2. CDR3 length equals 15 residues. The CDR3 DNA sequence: TGCAGTGCTAGAGAGGGGACAGGGGGAACAGATACGCAGTATTTT. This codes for CSAREGTGGTDTQYF.

For the CDR3, the DNA is TGTGCCAGCAGTTCCAGACTAGAAGAGACCCAGTACTTC. Residues: CASSSRLEETQYF. The chain carries TRBV5-4 and TRBJ2-5; D is possibly TRBD2 (6 bases). In germline, CDR1 is SGHNT, CDR2 YYREEE (reference sequence). The V end was cut by 5 bases, the J end by 3 bases, with 11 bases between. The CDR3 is 13 residues long.

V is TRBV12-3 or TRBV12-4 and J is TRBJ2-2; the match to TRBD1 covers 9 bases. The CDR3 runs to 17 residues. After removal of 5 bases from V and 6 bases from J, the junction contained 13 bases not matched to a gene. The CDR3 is CASSPGTGRGAAGELFF. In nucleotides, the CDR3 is TGTGCCAGCAGTCCCGGGACAGGGCGGGGAGCGGCCGGGGAGCTGTTTTTT.

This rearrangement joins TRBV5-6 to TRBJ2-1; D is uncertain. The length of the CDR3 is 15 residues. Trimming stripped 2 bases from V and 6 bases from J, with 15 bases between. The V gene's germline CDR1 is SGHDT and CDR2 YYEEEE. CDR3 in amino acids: CASSFTPGISNEQFF. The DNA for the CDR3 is TGTGCCAGCAGCTTTACACCCGGCATTTCCAATGAGCAGTTCTTC.

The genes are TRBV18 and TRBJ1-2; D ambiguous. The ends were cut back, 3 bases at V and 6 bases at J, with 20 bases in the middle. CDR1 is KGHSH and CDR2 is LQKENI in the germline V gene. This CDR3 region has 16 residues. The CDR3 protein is CASSPNAWPASDGYTF. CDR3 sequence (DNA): TGTGCCAGCTCACCCAACGCTTGGCCGGCGTCGGATGGCTACACCTTC.

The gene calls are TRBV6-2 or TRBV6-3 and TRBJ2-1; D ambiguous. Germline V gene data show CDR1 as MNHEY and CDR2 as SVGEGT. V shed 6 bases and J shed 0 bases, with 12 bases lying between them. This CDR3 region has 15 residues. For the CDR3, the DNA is TGTGCCAGCAGCCCTCGAATCAGCTCCTACAATGAGCAGTTCTTC. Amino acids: CASSPRISSYNEQFF.

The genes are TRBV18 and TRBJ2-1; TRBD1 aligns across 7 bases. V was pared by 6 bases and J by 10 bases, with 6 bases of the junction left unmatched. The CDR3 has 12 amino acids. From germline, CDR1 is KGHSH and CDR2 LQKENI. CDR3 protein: CASSQTGSEQFF. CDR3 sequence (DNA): TGTGCCAGCTCGCAGACAGGGAGCGAGCAGTTCTTC. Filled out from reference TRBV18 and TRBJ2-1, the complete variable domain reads NAGVMQNPRHLVRRRGQEARLRCSPMKGHSHVYWYRQLPEEGLKFMVYLQKENIIDESGMPKERFSAEFPKEGPSILRIQQVVRGDSAAYFCASSQTGSEQFFGPGTRLTVL.

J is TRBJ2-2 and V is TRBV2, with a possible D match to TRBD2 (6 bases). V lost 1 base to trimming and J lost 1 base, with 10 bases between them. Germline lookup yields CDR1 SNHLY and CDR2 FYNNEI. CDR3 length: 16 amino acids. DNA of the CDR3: TGTGCCAGCAGTGAAGTCTGGCGGGAGAACACCGGGGAGCTGTTTTTT. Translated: CASSEVWRENTGELFF.

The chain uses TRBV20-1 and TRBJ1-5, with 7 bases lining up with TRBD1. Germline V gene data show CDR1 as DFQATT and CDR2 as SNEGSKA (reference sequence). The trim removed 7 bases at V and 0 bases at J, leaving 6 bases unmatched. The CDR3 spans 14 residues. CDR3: CSVSTGHSNQPQHF. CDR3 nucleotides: TGCAGTGTTTCGACAGGGCATAGCAATCAGCCCCAGCATTTT.

The CDR3 is CASSNVQGVGTEAFF. The CDR3 DNA follows: TGTGCCAGCTCAAACGTACAGGGGGTAGGCACTGAAGCTTTCTTT. This chain connects TRBV18 to TRBJ1-1; 8 bases fit TRBD1. V dropped 5 bases and J dropped 4; count of bases not matched to a gene: 9. Germline V gene data show CDR1 as KGHSH and CDR2 as LQKENI. The CDR3 has 15 amino acids.

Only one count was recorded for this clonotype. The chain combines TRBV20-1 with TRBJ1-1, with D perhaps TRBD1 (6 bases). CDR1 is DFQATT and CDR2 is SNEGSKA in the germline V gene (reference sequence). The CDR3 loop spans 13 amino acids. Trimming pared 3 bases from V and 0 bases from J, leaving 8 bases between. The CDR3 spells CSASRDMNTEAFF. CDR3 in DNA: TGCAGTGCTAGCAGGGACATGAACACTGAAGCTTTCTTT.

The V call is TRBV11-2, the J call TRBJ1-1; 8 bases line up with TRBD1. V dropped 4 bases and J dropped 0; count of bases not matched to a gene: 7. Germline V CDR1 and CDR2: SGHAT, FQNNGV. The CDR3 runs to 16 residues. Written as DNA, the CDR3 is TGTGCCAGCAGCTGGACAGGGCTTAGAATGAACACTGAAGCTTTCTTT. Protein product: CASSWTGLRMNTEAFF.

DNA of the CDR3: TGCAGCGTTTCACAGAACACTGAAGCTTTCTTT. This encodes CSVSQNTEAFF. The rearrangement links TRBV29-1 to TRBJ1-1; D remains ambiguous. The CDR3 is 11 residues long. Between the trimmed V and J ends, which lost 5 bases and 1 base, there was a span of 5 bases. Per the germline V gene, CDR1 is SQVTM and CDR2 is ANQGSEA.

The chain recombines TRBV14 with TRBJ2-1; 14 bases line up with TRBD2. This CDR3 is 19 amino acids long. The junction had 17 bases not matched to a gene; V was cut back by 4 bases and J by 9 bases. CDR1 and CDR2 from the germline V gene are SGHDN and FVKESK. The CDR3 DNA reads TGTGCCAGCAGCCGAGGCCGAAGCGGGACTAGCGGGAGAAGGGCTGAGCAGTTCTTC. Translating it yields CASSRGRSGTSGRRAEQFF.

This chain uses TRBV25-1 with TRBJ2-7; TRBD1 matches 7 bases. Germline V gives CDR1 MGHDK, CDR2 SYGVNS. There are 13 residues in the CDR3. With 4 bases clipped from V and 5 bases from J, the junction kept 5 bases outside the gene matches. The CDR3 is CASSVRGRNEQYF. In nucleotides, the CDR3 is TGTGCCAGCAGTGTTAGGGGGCGCAACGAGCAGTACTTC.

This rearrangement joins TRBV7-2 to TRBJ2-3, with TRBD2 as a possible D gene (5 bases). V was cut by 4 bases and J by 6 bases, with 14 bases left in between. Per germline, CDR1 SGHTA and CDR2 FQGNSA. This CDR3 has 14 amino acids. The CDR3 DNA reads TGTGCCAGCAGCTCGATAACCTCTAGCGATACGCAGTATTTT. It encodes CASSSITSSDTQYF.

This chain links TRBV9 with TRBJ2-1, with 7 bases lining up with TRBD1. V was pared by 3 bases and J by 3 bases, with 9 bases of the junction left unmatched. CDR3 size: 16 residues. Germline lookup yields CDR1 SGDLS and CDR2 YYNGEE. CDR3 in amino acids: CASSALGTADYNEQFF. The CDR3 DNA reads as TGTGCCAGCAGCGCCCTCGGGACAGCCGACTACAATGAGCAGTTCTTC. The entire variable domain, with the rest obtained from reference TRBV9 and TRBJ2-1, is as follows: DSGVTQTPKHLITATGQRVTLRCSPRSGDLSVYWYQQSLDQGLQFLIQYYNGEERAKGNILERFSAQQFPDLHSELNLSSLELGDSALYFCASSALGTADYNEQFFGPGTRLTVL.